The clone carrying this T cell receptor beta chain was observed a few times. The data derive from a study of cytotoxic CD8 clonotypes in ibrutinib-treated CLL. The CDR3 is 15 residues long. The germline V gene has CDR1 KGHSH and CDR2 LQKENI. V trimming: 0 bases; J trimming: 8 bases; junction bases outside the gene matches: 7. Using immunoSEQ multiplex PCR, the repertoire was profiled, and TCRdb retains in-frame clones only, with some absent. The sample records 150,000 or so clones, 75% to 85% being singletons. The sequencing here drew on PBMCs, taken after 12 months of ibrutinib treatment. The TCR comes from a human donor with chronic lymphocytic leukemia. The chain recombines TRBV18 with TRBJ2-4; 7 nucleotides line up with TRBD2. In DNA, the CDR3 is TGTGCCAGCTCACCACCAACCGGGGCGGGGGACATTCAGTACTTC. Translation gives CASSPPTGAGDIQYF.